The clone carrying this T cell receptor (beta chain) has just a few counts. Its antigen is unknown. This table comes from immunoSEQ multiplex PCR, and its TCRdb copy is limited to in-frame clones, with some not included. Among some 140,000 clones listed, 80% to 90% were seen once. This record comes from a study of cytomegalovirus exposure and HLA in healthy donors. General study results and limits: According to reports, the classifier identified cytomegalovirus status with high specificity and sensitivity. The tendency of first-cohort TCR clusters to co-occur in the approximately 120 validation repertoires was identified by a subsequent analysis.

The germline V gene has CDR1 SNHLY and CDR2 FYNNEI. Trimming removed 2 bases from V and 8 bases from J, with 16 bases in between. CDR3 length equals 15 residues. Separation from the roughly 690-subject first cohort characterized the 120-subject validation cohort, to which the donors belonged. The receptor comes from a woman aged 25 to 39 in good health and CMV-seronegative. The gene calls are TRBV2 and TRBJ1-5, with a possible D match to TRBD1 (5 bases). The material sequenced was PBMCs. The CDR3 protein is CASSESGRGKEPQHF. The CDR3, as DNA: TGTGCCAGCAGTGAAAGCGGGAGGGGCAAGGAGCCCCAGCATTTT.